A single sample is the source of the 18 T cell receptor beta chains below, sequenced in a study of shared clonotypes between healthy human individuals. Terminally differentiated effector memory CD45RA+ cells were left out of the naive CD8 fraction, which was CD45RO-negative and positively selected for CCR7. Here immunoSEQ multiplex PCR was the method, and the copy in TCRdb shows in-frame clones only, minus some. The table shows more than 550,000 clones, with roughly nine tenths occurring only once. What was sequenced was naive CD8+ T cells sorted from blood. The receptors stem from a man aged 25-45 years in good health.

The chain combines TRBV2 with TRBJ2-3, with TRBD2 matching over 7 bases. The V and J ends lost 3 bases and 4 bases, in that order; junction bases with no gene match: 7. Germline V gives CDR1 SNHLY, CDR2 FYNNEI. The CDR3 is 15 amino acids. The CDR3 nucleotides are TGTGCCAGCAGTGACAGCGGGGCCTGGCCAGATACGCAGTATTTT. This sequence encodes CASSDSGAWPDTQYF.

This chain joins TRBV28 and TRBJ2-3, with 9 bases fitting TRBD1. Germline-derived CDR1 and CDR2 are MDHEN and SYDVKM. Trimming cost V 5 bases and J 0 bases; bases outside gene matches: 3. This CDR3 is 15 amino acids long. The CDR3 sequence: CASSTGTGSTDTQYF. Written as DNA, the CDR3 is TGTGCCAGCAGTACCGGGACAGGGAGCACAGATACGCAGTATTTT.

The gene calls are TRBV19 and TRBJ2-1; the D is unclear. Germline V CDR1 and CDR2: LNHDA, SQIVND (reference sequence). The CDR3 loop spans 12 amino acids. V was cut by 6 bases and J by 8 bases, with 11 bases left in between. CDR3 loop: CASSPGGDEQFF. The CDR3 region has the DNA TGTGCCAGTAGCCCGGGTGGGGATGAGCAGTTCTTC. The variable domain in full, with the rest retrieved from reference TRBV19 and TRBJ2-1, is DGGITQSPKYLFRKEGQNVTLSCEQNLNHDAMYWYRQDPGQGLRLIYYSQIVNDFQKGDIAEGYSVSREKKESFPLTVTSAQKNPTAFYLCASSPGGDEQFFGPGTRLTVL.

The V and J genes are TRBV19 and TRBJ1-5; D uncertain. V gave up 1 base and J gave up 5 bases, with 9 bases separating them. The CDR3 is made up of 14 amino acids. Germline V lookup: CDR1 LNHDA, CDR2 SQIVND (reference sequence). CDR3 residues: CASSIGWGDQPQHF. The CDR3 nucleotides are TGTGCCAGTAGTATAGGGTGGGGAGATCAGCCCCAGCATTTT.

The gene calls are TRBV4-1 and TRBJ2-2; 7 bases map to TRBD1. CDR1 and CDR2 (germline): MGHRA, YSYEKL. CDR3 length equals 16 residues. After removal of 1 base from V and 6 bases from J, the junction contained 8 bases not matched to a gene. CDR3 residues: CASSQGTDRESGELFF. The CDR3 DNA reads TGCGCCAGCAGCCAAGGGACCGACAGGGAGTCCGGGGAGCTGTTTTTT.

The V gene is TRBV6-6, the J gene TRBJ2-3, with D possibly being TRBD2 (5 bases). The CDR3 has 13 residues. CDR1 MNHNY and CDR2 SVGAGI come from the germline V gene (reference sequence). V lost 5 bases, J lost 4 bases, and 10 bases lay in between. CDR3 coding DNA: TGTGCCAGCAGTCCAGCGGACGCAGATACGCAGTATTTT. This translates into CASSPADADTQYF.

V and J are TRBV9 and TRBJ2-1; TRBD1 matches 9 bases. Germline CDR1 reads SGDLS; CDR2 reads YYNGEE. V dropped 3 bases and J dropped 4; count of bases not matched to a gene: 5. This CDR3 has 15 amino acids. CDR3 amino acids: CASSGGQGKYNEQFF. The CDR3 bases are TGTGCCAGCAGCGGGGGACAGGGAAAGTACAATGAGCAGTTCTTC.

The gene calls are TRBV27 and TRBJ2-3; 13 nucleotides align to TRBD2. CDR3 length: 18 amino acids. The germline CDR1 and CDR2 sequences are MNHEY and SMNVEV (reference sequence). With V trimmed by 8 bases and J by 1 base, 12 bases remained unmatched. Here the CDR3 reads CASGIGLAGVGGTDTQYF. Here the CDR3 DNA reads TGTGCCAGCGGAATCGGACTAGCGGGAGTAGGGGGCACAGATACGCAGTATTTT.

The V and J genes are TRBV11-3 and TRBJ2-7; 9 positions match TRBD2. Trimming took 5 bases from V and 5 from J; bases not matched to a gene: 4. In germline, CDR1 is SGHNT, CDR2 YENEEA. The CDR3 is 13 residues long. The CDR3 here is CASSPGLANEQYF. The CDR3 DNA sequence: TGTGCCAGCAGCCCGGGACTAGCTAACGAGCAGTACTTC.

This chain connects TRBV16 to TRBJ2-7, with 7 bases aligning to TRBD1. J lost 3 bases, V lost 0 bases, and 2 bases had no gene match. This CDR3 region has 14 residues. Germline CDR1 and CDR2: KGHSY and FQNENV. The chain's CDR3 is CASSQSTGIYEQYF. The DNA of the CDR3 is TGTGCCAGCAGCCAATCGACAGGGATCTACGAGCAGTACTTC.

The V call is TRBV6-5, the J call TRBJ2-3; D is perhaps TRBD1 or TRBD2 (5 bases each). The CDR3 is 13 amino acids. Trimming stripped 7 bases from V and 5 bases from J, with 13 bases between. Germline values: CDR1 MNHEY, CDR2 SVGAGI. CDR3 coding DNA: TGTGCCAGCATATCCCCGGGGCTAGATACGCAGTATTTT. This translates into CASISPGLDTQYF.

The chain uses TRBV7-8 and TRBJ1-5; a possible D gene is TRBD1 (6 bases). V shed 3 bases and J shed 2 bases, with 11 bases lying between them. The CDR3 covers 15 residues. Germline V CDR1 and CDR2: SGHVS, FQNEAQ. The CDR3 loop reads CASSFRGGRNQPQHF. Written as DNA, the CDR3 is TGTGCCAGCAGCTTTAGAGGGGGGCGCAATCAGCCCCAGCATTTT.

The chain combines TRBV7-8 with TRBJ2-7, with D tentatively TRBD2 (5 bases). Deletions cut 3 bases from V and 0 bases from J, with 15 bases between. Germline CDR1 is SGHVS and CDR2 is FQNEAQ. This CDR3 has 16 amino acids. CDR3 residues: CASSLTGSGYSYEQYF. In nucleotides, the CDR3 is TGTGCCAGCAGCTTGACGGGAAGCGGCTACTCCTACGAGCAGTACTTC.

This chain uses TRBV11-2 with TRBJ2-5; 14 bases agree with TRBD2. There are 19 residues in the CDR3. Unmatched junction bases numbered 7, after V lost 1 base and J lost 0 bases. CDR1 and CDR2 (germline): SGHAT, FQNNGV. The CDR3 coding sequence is TGTGCCAGCAGCTTAGTGCCGGGACTAGCGGGAGTCTACCAAGAGACCCAGTACTTC. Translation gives CASSLVPGLAGVYQETQYF.

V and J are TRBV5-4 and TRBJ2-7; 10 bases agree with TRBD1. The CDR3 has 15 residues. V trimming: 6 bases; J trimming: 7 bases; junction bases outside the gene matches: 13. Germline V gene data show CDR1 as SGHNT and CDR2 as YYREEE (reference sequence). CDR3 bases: TGTGCCAGCACCACCGGGACAGGGGCATATACAGAGCAGTACTTC. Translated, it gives CASTTGTGAYTEQYF.

The CDR3 nucleotides read TGTGCCACCGGGGGCGGGAGGGAAGAGACCCAGTACTTC. It yields the protein CATGGGREETQYF. The V and J genes are TRBV15 and TRBJ2-5; 9 bases agree with TRBD2. V dropped 8 bases and J dropped 3; count of bases not matched to a gene: 4. Germline-derived CDR1 and CDR2 are LNHNV and YYDKDF (reference sequence). This CDR3 contains 13 residues.

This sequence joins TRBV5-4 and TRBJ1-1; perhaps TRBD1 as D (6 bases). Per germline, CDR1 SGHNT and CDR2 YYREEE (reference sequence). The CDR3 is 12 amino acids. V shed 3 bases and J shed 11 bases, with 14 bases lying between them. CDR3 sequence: CASSSGGPQAFF. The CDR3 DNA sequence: TGTGCCAGCAGCTCCGGGGGGCCCCAGGCTTTCTTT.

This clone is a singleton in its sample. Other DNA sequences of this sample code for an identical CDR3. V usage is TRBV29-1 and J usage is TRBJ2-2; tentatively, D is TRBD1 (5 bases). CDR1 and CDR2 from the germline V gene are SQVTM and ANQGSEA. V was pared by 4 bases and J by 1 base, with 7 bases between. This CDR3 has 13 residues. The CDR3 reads CSVARENTGELFF. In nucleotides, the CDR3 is TGCAGCGTTGCCAGGGAGAACACCGGGGAGCTGTTTTTT.